Listed below are T cell receptor beta chains from one sample, sequenced in a study of shared clonotypes between healthy human individuals. Profiling relied on immunoSEQ multiplex PCR, and the TCRdb table lists in-frame clones only, not all of them. The sample carries about 2.3 million clones, about nine tenths recorded once. The sample taken for sequencing was naive CD4+ T cells from PBMCs. Source of these receptors: a man in his late teens or twenties in good health. Some clones in this sample may be carry-over from other donors' samples. Both conserved end residues are part of each CDR3. A D gene is named only where the DNA matches it firmly. A clone size is listed for some rows: how often the clone was seen (once, few, many), or a class if it is expanded.

TRBV10-3,.,TRBJ2-3,.,CAISESGPTDTQYF,TGTGCCATCAGTGAGTCCGGGCCCACAGATACGCAGTATTTT
TRBV19,.,TRBJ1-2,.,CASSIFGVPTTF,TGTGCCAGTAGTATATTCGGCGTCCCAACCACCTTC
TRBV6-5,.,TRBJ2-7,.,CASRNQESSYEQYF,TGTGCCAGCAGGAACCAGGAAAGCTCCTACGAGCAGTACTTC
TRBV27,.,TRBJ2-7,once,CASSSAGADEQYF,TGTGCCAGCAGCTCCGCAGGGGCGGACGAGCAGTACTTC
TRBV9,.,TRBJ2-3,.,CASTLNSAGRDTQYF,TGTGCCAGCACGTTGAATTCGGCGGGGAGAGATACGCAGTATTTT
TRBV11-2,.,TRBJ1-1,.,CASSPTAGVNTEAFF,TGTGCCAGCAGCCCAACGGCCGGGGTTAACACTGAAGCTTTCTTT
TRBV28,TRBD1,TRBJ2-5,.,CASSPLRQGAVQTQYF,TGTGCCAGCAGTCCCCTGAGACAGGGGGCTGTTCAGACCCAGTACTTC
TRBV5-1,.,TRBJ2-7,.,CASSPYPRGPNSYEQYF,TGCGCCAGCAGCCCCTATCCCAGGGGCCCCAACTCCTACGAGCAGTACTTC
TRBV5-6,TRBD1,TRBJ1-2,.,CASSRPGQGTYGYTF,TGTGCCAGCAGCCGACCGGGACAGGGGACCTATGGCTACACCTTC
TRBV7-2,.,TRBJ2-3,.,CASSLLARDTQYF,TGTGCCAGCAGCTTGCTAGCGAGGGATACGCAGTATTTT
TRBV9,TRBD1,TRBJ2-6,once,CASSPRDRVRTGANVLTF,TGTGCCAGCAGCCCCCGGGACAGGGTAAGAACTGGGGCCAACGTCCTGACTTTC
TRBV19,TRBD2,TRBJ2-1,.,CASTAREGPYNEQFF,TGTGCCAGTACCGCCCGGGAGGGCCCCTACAATGAGCAGTTCTTC
TRBV29-1,.,TRBJ2-3,few,CSASGGPDTQYF,TGCAGCGCGTCGGGGGGCCCAGATACGCAGTATTTT
TRBV19,.,TRBJ2-1,.,CASSIWGGQNYNEQFF,TGTGCCAGTAGTATTTGGGGCGGCCAAAACTACAATGAGCAGTTCTTC
TRBV7-9,.,TRBJ2-1,.,CASSSQGSYNEQFF,TGTGCCAGCAGCTCCCAAGGATCCTACAATGAGCAGTTCTTC
TRBV5-1,TRBD1,TRBJ2-7,.,CASSFPGTGSAEQYF,TGCGCCAGCAGCTTTCCTGGGACAGGGAGTGCCGAGCAGTACTTC
TRBV7-2,TRBD2,TRBJ2-1,.,CASSPTSGRAGGEQFF,TGTGCCAGCAGTCCTACTAGCGGGAGAGCAGGCGGTGAGCAGTTCTTC
TRBV5-1,TRBD2,TRBJ2-1,.,CASSSTPSGSSYNEQFF,TGCGCCAGCAGCTCGACCCCTAGCGGGAGCTCCTACAATGAGCAGTTCTTC
TRBV7-8,TRBD2,TRBJ2-1,.,CASSLEGLAGVGRSYNEQFF,TGTGCCAGCAGCCTGGAGGGACTAGCGGGAGTGGGAAGGTCCTACAATGAGCAGTTCTTC
TRBV10-1,.,TRBJ2-3,.,CAINTDTQYF,TGCGCCATCAATACAGATACGCAGTATTTT
TRBV19,.,TRBJ1-1,.,CASSSQRTEAFF,TGTGCCAGTAGCTCTCAGAGGACTGAAGCTTTCTTT
TRBV28,.,TRBJ2-1,.,CASTSSGSGNEQFF,TGTGCCAGCACGTCCTCCGGGTCTGGCAATGAGCAGTTCTTC
TRBV28,TRBD1,TRBJ1-3,.,CASQIGGAGTGALSGNTIYF,TGTGCCAGCCAAATAGGGGGCGCCGGGACAGGGGCGCTCTCTGGAAACACCATATATTTT
TRBV29-1,TRBD1,TRBJ2-5,.,CSVCWTGDFRETQYF,TGCAGCGTTTGCTGGACAGGGGATTTCAGGGAGACCCAGTACTTC
TRBV28,.,TRBJ1-1,.,CASSPTPVGTEAFF,TGTGCCAGCAGCCCTACCCCAGTGGGCACTGAAGCTTTCTTT
TRBV2,TRBD1,TRBJ2-1,.,CASSRQGSYNEQFF,TGTGCCAGCAGCCGACAGGGGTCCTACAATGAGCAGTTCTTC
TRBV25-1,.,TRBJ1-2,.,CASSESNRYYGYTF,TGTGCCAGCAGTGAATCAAACCGCTACTATGGCTACACCTTC
TRBV6-6,.,TRBJ1-2,.,CASSYGQPNYGYTF,TGTGCCAGCAGTTATGGACAGCCTAACTATGGCTACACCTTC
TRBV29-1,TRBD2,TRBJ2-3,.,CSVEGKQLAVFSTDTQYF,TGCAGCGTTGAAGGGAAACAGCTAGCGGTATTTAGCACAGATACGCAGTATTTT
TRBV5-1,.,TRBJ2-2,.,CASSLLGVSNTGELFF,TGCGCCAGCAGCTTGCTCGGGGTCTCGAACACCGGGGAGCTGTTTTTT
TRBV28,TRBD2,TRBJ2-1,.,CASSLAGGVDEQFF,TGTGCCAGCAGTTTGGCGGGGGGGGTGGATGAGCAGTTCTTC
TRBV18,.,TRBJ1-5,.,CASSLYSNQPQHF,TGTGCCAGCTCACTCTATAGCAATCAGCCCCAGCATTTT
TRBV7-3,.,TRBJ2-2,once,CASSQVSTGELFF,TGTGCCAGCAGCCAAGTGAGCACCGGGGAGCTGTTTTTT
TRBV29-1,TRBD1,TRBJ1-4,.,CSVRRGNEKLFF,TGCAGCGTACGCAGGGGGAATGAAAAACTGTTTTTT
TRBV9,.,TRBJ2-1,.,CASGLAVEYEQFF,TGTGCCAGCGGATTAGCGGTAGAATATGAGCAGTTCTTC
TRBV28,TRBD1,TRBJ1-2,.,CASRTGAPNYGYTF,TGTGCCAGCAGGACAGGGGCGCCTAACTATGGCTACACCTTC
TRBV2,.,TRBJ2-7,.,CASSPQGNRDEQYF,TGTGCCAGCAGCCCCCAGGGGAATAGGGACGAGCAGTACTTC
TRBV5-1,.,TRBJ2-7,.,CASSIGQITYEQYF,TGCGCCAGCAGCATTGGACAGATCACCTACGAGCAGTACTTC
TRBV9,TRBD2,TRBJ2-7,.,CASSLRTSGYEQYF,TGTGCCAGCAGCTTAAGGACTAGCGGTTACGAGCAGTACTTC
TRBV7-9,.,TRBJ2-3,.,CASHVSPGLGTDTQYF,TGTGCCAGCCACGTATCCCCAGGGTTGGGCACAGATACGCAGTATTTT
TRBV6-6,.,TRBJ1-1,.,CATGVDTEAFF,TGTGCCACTGGAGTCGACACTGAAGCTTTCTTT
TRBV5-4,.,TRBJ2-5,.,CASSLRSPGKETQYF,TGTGCCAGCAGCTTGAGGAGTCCGGGAAAGGAGACCCAGTACTTC
TRBV10-2,TRBD2,TRBJ2-1,.,CASTPGGSYNEQFF,TGCGCCAGCACCCCGGGGGGCTCCTACAATGAGCAGTTCTTC
TRBV19,TRBD2,TRBJ2-7,once,CASSTPGGRSYEQYF,TGTGCCAGTAGTACCCCGGGGGGAAGGTCCTACGAGCAGTACTTC
TRBV5-4,TRBD1,TRBJ2-7,.,CASSSSGTGVYEQYF,TGTGCCAGCAGCTCGTCCGGGACAGGGGTATACGAGCAGTACTTC
TRBV30,.,TRBJ2-7,.,CAWSHDSYEQYF,TGTGCCTGGAGTCACGACTCCTACGAGCAGTACTTC
TRBV5-1,.,TRBJ1-1,.,CASSSTPGNTEAFF,TGCGCCAGCAGCTCCACACCTGGGAACACTGAAGCTTTCTTT
TRBV7-2,.,TRBJ1-5,.,CASSLQGISNQPQHF,TGTGCCAGCAGCTTACAGGGGATTAGCAATCAGCCCCAGCATTTT